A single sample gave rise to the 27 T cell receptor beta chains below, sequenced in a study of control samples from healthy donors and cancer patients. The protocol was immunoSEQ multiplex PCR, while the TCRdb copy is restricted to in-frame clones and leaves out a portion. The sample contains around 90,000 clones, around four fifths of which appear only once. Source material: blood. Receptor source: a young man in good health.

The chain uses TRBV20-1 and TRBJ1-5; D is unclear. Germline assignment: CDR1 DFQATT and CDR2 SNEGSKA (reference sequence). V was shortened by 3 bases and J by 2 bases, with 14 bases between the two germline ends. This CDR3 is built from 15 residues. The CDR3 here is CSASGRLRGNQPQHF. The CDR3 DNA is TGCAGTGCTAGTGGGCGGCTTAGGGGCAATCAGCCCCAGCATTTT.

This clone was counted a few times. The CDR3 bases are TGTGCCAGCAGTTACTCTTTGTCAGGGACTGGAAACACCATATATTTT. Protein product: CASSYSLSGTGNTIYF. The gene calls are TRBV6-5 and TRBJ1-3; tentatively, D is TRBD1 (5 bases). Germline loops: CDR1 MNHEY, CDR2 SVGAGI. V lost 0 bases and J 2 bases, leaving 11 bases between the germline ends. This CDR3 spans 16 amino acids.

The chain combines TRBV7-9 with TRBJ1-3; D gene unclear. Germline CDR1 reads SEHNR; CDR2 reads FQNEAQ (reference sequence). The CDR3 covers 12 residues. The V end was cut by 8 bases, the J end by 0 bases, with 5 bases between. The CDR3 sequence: CASSLSGNTIYF. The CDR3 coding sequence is TGTGCCAGCTCCCTCTCTGGAAACACCATATATTTT.

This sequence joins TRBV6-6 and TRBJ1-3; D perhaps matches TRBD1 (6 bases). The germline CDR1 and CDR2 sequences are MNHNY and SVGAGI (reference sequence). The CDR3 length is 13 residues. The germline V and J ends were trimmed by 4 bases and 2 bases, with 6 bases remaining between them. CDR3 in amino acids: CASSSGAGNTIYF. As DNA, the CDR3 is TGTGCCAGCAGTTCAGGGGCTGGAAACACCATATATTTT.

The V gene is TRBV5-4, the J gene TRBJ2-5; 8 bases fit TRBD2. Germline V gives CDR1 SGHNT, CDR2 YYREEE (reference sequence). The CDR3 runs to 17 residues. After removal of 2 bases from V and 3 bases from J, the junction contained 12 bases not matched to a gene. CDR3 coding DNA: TGTGCCAGCAGCTTCTTTTCCGGGGGGGGCGTAAAAGAGACCCAGTACTTC. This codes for CASSFFSGGGVKETQYF.

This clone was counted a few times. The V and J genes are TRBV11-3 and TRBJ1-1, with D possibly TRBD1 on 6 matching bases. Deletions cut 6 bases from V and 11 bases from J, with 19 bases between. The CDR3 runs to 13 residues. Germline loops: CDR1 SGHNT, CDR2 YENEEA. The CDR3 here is CASSNNVQGSAFF. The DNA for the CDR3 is TGTGCCAGCAGTAATAATGTGCAGGGGTCGGCTTTCTTT.

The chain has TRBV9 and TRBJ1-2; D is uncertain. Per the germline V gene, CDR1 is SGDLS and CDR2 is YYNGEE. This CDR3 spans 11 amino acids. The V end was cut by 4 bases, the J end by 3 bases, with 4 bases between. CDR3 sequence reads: CASSSYYGYTF. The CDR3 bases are TGTGCCAGCAGCTCGTACTATGGCTACACCTTC. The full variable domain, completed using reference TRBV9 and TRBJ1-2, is DSGVTQTPKHLITATGQRVTLRCSPRSGDLSVYWYQQSLDQGLQFLIQYYNGEERAKGNILERFSAQQFPDLHSELNLSSLELGDSALYFCASSSYYGYTFGSGTRLTVV.

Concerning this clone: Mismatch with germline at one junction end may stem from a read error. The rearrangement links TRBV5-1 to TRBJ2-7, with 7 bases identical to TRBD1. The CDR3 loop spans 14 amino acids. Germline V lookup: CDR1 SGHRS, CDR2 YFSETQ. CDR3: CASSLGQGSHEQYF. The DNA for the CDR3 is TGCGCCAGCAGCTTGGGACAGGGCTCCCACGAGCAGTACTTC.

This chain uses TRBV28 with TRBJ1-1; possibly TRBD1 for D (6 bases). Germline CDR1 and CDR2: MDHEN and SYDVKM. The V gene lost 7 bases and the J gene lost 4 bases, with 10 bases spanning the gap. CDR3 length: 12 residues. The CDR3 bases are TGTGCCAGCAATACAGGGAGCACTGAAGCTTTCTTT. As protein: CASNTGSTEAFF. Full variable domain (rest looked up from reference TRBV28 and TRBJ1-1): DVKVTQSSRYLVKRTGEKVFLECVQDMDHENMFWYRQDPGLGLRLIYFSYDVKMKEKGDIPEGYSVSREKKERFSLILESASTNQTSMYLCASNTGSTEAFFGQGTRLTVV.

CDR3 region: CASSQGGTSGYNEQFF. In nucleotides, the CDR3 is TGTGCCAGCAGCCAAGGGGGGACTAGCGGGTACAATGAGCAGTTCTTC. The chain is built from TRBV4-2 and TRBJ2-1, with 12 bases aligning to TRBD2. J lost 4 bases, V lost 1 base, and 2 bases had no gene match. Germline values: CDR1 LGHNA, CDR2 YNFKEQ. The CDR3 is 16 residues long.

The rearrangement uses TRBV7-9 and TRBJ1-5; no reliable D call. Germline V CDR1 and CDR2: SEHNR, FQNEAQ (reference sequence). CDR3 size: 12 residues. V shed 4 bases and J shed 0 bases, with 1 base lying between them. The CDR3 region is CASSYSNQPQHF. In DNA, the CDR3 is TGTGCCAGCAGCTATAGCAATCAGCCCCAGCATTTT. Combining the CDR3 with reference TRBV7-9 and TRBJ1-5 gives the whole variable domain DTGVSQNPRHKITKRGQNVTFRCDPISEHNRLYWYRQTLGQGPEFLTYFQNEAQLEKSRLLSDRFSAERPKGSFSTLEIQRTEQGDSAMYLCASSYSNQPQHFGDGTRLSIL.

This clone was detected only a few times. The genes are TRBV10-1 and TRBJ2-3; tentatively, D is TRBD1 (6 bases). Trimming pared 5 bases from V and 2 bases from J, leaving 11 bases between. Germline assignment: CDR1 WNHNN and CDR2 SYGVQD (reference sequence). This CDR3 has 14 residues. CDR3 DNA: TGCGCCAGCAGTTGGGGGCTCTCCACAGATACGCAGTATTTT. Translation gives CASSWGLSTDTQYF.

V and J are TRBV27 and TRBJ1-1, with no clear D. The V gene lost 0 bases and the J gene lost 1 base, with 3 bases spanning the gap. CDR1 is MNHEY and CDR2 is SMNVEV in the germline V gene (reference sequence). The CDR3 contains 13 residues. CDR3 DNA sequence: TGTGCCAGCAGTTTATCGGAGAACACTGAAGCTTTCTTT. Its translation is CASSLSENTEAFF.

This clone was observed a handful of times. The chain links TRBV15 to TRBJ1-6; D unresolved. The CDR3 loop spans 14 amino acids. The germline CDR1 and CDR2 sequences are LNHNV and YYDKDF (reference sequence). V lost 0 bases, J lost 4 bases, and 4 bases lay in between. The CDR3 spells CATSREPYNSPLHF. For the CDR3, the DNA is TGTGCCACCAGCAGAGAACCGTATAATTCACCCCTCCACTTT.

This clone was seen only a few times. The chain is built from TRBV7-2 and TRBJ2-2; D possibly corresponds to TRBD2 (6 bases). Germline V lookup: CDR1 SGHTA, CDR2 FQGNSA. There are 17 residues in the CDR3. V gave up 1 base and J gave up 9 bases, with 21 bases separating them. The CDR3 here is CASSLDVSAGRSRELFF. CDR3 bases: TGTGCCAGCAGCTTAGATGTTTCGGCAGGGAGGAGTAGGGAGCTGTTTTTT.

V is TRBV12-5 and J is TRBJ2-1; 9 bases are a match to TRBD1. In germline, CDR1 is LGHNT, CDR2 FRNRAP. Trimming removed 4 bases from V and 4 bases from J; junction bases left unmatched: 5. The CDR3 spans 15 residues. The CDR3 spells CASGSYRGLYNEQFF. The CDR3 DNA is TGTGCTAGTGGTTCCTACAGGGGGCTATACAATGAGCAGTTCTTC.

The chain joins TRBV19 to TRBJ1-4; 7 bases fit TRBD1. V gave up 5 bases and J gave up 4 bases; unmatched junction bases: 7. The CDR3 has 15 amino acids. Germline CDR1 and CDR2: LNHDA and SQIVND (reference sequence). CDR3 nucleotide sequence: TGTGCCAGTAGTTCTTACAGGGGTGTTAATGAAAAACTGTTTTTT. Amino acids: CASSSYRGVNEKLFF.

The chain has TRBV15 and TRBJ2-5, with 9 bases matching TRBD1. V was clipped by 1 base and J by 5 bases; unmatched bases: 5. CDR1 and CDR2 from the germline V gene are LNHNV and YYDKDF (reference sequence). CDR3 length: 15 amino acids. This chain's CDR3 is CATSRGDRESETQYF. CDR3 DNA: TGTGCCACCAGCAGAGGGGACAGGGAATCTGAGACCCAGTACTTC.

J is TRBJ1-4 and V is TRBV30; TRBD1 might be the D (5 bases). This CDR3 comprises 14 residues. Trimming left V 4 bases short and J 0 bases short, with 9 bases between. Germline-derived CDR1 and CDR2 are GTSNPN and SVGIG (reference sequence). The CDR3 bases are TGTGCCTGGAATCTGGGGCCAACTAATGAAAAACTGTTTTTT. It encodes CAWNLGPTNEKLFF.

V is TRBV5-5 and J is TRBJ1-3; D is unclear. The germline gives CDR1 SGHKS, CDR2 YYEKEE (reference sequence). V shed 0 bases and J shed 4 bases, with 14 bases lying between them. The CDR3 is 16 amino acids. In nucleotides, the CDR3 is TGTGCCAGCAGCTTGGAGGTTCTTGCGTCGGGAAACACCATATATTTT. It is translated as CASSLEVLASGNTIYF.

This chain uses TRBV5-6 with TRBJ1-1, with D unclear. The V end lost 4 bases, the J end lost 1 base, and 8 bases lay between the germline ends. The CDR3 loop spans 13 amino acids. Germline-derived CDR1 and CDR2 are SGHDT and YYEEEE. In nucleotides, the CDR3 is TGTGCCAGCAGCCGACGTGGGAACACTGAAGCTTTCTTT. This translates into CASSRRGNTEAFF.

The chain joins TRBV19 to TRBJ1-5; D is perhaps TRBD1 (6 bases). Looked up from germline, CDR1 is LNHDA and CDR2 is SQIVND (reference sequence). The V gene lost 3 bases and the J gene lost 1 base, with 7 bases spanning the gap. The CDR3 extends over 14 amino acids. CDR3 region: CASSIGGSNQPQHF. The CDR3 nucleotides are TGTGCCAGTAGTATTGGGGGCAGCAATCAGCCCCAGCATTTT.

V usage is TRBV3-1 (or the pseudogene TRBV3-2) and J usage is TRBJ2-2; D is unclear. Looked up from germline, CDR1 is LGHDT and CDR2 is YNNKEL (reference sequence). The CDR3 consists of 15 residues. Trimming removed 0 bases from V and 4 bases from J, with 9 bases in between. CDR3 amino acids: CASSQDTHSTGELFF. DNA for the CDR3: TGTGCCAGCAGCCAAGATACCCACTCCACCGGGGAGCTGTTTTTT.

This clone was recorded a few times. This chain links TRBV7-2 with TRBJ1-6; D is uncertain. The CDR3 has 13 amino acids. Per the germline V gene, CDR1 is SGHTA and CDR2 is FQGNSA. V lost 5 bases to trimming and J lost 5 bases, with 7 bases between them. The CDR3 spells CASSPQHNSPLHF. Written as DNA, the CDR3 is TGTGCCAGCAGCCCACAGCATAATTCACCCCTCCACTTT.

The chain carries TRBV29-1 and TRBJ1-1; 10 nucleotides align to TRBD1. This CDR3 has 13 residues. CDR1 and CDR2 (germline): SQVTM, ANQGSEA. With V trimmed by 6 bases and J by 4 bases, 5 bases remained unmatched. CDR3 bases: TGCAGCGTGGCCGGACAGGGGGTCACTGAAGCTTTCTTT. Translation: CSVAGQGVTEAFF. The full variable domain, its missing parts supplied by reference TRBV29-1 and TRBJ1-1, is SAVISQKPSRDICQRGTSLTIQCQVDSQVTMMFWYRQQPGQSLTLIATANQGSEATYESGFVIDKFPISRPNLTFSTLTVSNMSPEDSSIYLCSVAGQGVTEAFFGQGTRLTVV.

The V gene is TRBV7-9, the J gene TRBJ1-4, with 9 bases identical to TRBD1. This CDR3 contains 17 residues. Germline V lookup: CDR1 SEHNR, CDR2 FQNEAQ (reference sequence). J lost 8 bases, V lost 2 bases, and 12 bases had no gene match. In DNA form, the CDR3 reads TGTGCCAGCAGCTTAAGGTCCGGGGGACAGGGACGAGAAAAACTGTTTTTT. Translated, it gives CASSLRSGGQGREKLFF.

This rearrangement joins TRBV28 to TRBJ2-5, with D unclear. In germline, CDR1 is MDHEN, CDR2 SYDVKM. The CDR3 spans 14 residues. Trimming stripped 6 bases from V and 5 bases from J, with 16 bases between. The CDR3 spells CASSPGRIWETQYF. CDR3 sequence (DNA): TGTGCCAGCAGCCCGGGCCGGATTTGGGAGACCCAGTACTTC.